What follows is one T cell receptor (beta chain) and its context. Per the original data handling: Estimation of nucleated cell counts was performed using reference gene primer amplification. Method: immunoSEQ multiplex PCR; TCRdb's copy keeps in-frame clones and lacks some. For V, J and clone size, that table is used; D and trimming come from the DNA. There are approximately 46,000 clones in the sample; more than 75% occur only once, and 16% lies in the top ten. Trimming removed 10 bases at V and 7 bases at J, with 5 bases between. Looked up from germline, CDR1 is MDHEN and CDR2 is SYDVKM. This CDR3 spans 9 amino acids. This entry is derived from a study of blood T cell repertoires in COVID-19. On the study more broadly: PBMCs, B-cell-depleted T cells, or T cells provided the cDNA or gDNA that made up the material.

The chain combines TRBV28 with TRBJ1-5; D is undetermined. This receptor was taken from a man aged 55 to 70 with active or convalescent COVID-19. What was sequenced was peripheral blood. The CDR3 here is CAITQPQHF. The CDR3 nucleotides read TGTGCCATCACACAGCCCCAGCATTTT. The complete variable domain, with remaining parts taken from reference TRBV28 and TRBJ1-5, reads DVKVTQSSRYLVKRTGEKVFLECVQDMDHENMFWYRQDPGLGLRLIYFSYDVKMKEKGDIPEGYSVSREKKERFSLILESASTNQTSMYLCAITQPQHFGDGTRLSIL.